This T cell receptor (beta chain) was profiled in a study of control samples from healthy donors and cancer patients. CDR3 size: 16 residues. Trimming took off 2 bases at V and 2 bases at J, with 16 bases between the two ends. Germline CDR1 GTSNPN, CDR2 SVGIG (reference sequence). Sequencing was performed with immunoSEQ multiplex PCR; in TCRdb, only in-frame clones are kept and a portion is missing. The data show some 100,000 clones, approximately 95% seen once. The sequencing sample was made of blood. The chain uses TRBV30 and TRBJ2-1; D possibly corresponds to TRBD2 (5 bases). The TCR originated in a man aged 18 to 29 in good health. The CDR3 spells CAWSLRTLPAYNEQFF. The CDR3 nucleotides are TGTGCCTGGAGTCTTCGGACTCTGCCCGCCTACAATGAGCAGTTCTTC. Full variable domain (remainder filled in from reference TRBV30 and TRBJ2-1): SQTIHQWPATLVQPVGSPLSLECTVEGTSNPNLYWYRQAAGRGLQLLFYSVGIGQISSEVPQNLSASRPQDRQFILSSKKLLLSDSGFYLCAWSLRTLPAYNEQFFGPGTRLTVL.